This TCR beta chain was retrieved from a study of blood T cell repertoires in COVID-19. In the study overall: The origin of the acute and convalescent COVID-19 samples was the United States, Italy and Spain. PBMCs, B-cell-depleted T cells, or T cells provided the cDNA or gDNA that made up the material.

Sequenced by immunoSEQ multiplex PCR; TCRdb stores in-frame clones only, minus some. Among about 140,000 clones, approximately 87% were seen once, and the ten largest hold more than 4%. CDR1 and CDR2 from the germline V gene are MNHEY and SMNVEV (reference sequence). V was cut by 5 bases and J by 0 bases, with 4 bases left in between. The CDR3 is 13 amino acids. The sequence was obtained from a woman aged 40 to 50 with acute or convalescent COVID-19. The source material was peripheral blood. V gene TRBV27 combines with J gene TRBJ2-2; D is unresolved. The CDR3 nucleotides are TGTGCCAGCAGTCCTTCGAACACCGGGGAGCTGTTTTTT. It translates to CASSPSNTGELFF.